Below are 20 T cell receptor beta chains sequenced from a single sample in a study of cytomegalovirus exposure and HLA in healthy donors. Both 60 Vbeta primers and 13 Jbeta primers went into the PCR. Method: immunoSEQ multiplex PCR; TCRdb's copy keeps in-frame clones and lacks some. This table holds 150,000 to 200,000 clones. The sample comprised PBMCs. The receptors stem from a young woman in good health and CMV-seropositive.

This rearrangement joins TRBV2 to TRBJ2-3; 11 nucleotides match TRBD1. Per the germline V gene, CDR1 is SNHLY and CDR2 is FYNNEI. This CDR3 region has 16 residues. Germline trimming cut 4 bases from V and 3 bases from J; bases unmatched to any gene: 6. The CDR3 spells CASSGGTGGRTDTQYF. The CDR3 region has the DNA TGTGCCAGCAGTGGAGGGACAGGGGGTAGGACAGATACGCAGTATTTT.

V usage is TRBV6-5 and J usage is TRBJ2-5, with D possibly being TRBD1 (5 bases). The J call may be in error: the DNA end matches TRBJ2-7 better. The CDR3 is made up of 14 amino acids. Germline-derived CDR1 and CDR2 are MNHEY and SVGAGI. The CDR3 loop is CASSYAGQTYEQYF. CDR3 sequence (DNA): TGTGCCAGCAGTTACGCAGGGCAAACCTACGAGCAGTACTTC.

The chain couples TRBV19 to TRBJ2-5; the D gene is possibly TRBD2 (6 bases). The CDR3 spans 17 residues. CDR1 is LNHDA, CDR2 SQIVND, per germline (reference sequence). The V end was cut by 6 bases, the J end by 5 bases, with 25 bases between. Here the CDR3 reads CASRILTSGSSAETQYF. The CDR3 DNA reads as TGTGCCAGTAGAATTCTCACTTCCGGGAGCTCTGCGGAGACCCAGTACTTC.

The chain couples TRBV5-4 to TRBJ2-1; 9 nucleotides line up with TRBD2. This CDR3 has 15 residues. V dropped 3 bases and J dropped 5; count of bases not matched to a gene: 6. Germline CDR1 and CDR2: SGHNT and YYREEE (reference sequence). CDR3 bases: TGTGCCAGCAGCTGGCGGGCGGGAGGGGACAATGAGCAGTTCTTC. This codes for CASSWRAGGDNEQFF.

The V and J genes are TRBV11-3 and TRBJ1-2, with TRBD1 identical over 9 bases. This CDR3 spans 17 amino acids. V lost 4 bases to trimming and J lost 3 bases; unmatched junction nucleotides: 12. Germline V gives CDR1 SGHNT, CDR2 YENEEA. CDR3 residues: CASSWAGTGISDYGYTF. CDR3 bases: TGTGCCAGCAGCTGGGCGGGGACAGGGATCTCTGACTATGGCTACACCTTC.

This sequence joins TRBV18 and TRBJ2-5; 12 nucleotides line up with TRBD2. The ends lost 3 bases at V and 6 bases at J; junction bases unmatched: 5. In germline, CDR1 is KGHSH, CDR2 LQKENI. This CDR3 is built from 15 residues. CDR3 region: CASSPLAGGQKTQYF. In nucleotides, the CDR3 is TGTGCCAGCTCACCCCTAGCGGGGGGGCAGAAGACCCAGTACTTC.

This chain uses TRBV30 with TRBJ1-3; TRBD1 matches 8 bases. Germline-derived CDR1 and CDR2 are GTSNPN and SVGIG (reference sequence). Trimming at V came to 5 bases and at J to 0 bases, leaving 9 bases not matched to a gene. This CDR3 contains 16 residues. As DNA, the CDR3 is TGTGCCTGGGACCGGGGACAGGTCCTCTCTGGAAACACCATATATTTT. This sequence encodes CAWDRGQVLSGNTIYF.

DNA of the CDR3: TGTGCCAGCAGCTTAGATCTCCCATGGGACAGGTCCCAAGAGACCCAGTACTTC. Residues: CASSLDLPWDRSQETQYF. The V and J genes are TRBV11-3 and TRBJ2-5; 8 positions agree with TRBD1. Trimming at V came to 0 bases and at J to 1 base, leaving 10 bases not matched to a gene. The CDR3 contains 18 residues. Germline-derived CDR1 and CDR2 are SGHNT and YENEEA.

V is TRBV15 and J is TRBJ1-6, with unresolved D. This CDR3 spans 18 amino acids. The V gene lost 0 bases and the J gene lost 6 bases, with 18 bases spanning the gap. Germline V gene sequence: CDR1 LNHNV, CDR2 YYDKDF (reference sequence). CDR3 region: CATSRDLGSKRSNSPLHF. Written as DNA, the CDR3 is TGTGCCACCAGCAGAGATCTAGGGAGTAAACGGTCTAATTCACCCCTCCACTTT.

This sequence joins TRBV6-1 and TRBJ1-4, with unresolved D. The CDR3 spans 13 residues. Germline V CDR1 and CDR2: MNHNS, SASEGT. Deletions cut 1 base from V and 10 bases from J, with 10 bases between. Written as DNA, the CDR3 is TGTGCCAGCAGTGAAGTTGGGTCGGGAAAACTGTTTTTT. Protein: CASSEVGSGKLFF.

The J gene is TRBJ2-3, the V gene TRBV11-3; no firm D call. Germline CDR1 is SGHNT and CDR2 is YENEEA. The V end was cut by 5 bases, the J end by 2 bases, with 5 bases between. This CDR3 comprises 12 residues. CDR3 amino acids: CASSPDTDTQYF. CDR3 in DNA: TGTGCCAGCAGCCCAGACACAGATACGCAGTATTTT.

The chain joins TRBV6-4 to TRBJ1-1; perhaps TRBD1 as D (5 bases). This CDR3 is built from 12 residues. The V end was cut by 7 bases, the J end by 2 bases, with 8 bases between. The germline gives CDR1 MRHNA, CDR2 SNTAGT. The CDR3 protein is CASKGSNTEAFF. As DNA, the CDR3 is TGTGCCAGCAAGGGGTCCAACACTGAAGCTTTCTTT.

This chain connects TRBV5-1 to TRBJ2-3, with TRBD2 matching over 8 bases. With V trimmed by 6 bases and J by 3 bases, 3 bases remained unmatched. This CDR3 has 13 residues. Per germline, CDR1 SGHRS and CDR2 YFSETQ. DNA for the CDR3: TGCGCCAGCATGAGCGGGGGAACAGATACGCAGTATTTT. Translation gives CASMSGGTDTQYF.

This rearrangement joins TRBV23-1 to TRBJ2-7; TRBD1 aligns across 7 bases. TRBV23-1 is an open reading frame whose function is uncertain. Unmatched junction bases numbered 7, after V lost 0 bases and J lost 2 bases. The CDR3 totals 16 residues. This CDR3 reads CASSQSGTDSTYEQYF. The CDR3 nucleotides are TGCGCCAGCAGTCAATCGGGGACAGACTCGACCTACGAGCAGTACTTC.

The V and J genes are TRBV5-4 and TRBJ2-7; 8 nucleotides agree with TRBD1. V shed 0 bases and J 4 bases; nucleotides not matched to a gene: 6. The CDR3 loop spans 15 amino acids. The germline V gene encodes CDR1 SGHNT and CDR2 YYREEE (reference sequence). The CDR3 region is CASSLEGRGRYEQYF. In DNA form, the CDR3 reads TGTGCCAGCAGCTTGGAGGGCAGGGGGCGTTACGAGCAGTACTTC.

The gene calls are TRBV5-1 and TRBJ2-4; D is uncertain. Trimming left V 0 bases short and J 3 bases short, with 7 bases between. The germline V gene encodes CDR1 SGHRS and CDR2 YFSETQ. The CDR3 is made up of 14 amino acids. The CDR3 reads CASSLGQVKNIQYF. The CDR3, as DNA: TGCGCCAGCAGCTTGGGGCAGGTCAAAAACATTCAGTACTTC.

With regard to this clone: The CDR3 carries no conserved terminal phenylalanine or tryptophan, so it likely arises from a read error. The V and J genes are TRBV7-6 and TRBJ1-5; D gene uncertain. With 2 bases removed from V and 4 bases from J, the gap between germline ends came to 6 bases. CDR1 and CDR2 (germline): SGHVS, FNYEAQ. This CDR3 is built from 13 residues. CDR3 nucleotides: TGTGCCAGCAGCTTATCCGGGAATCAGCCCCAGCATCTT. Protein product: CASSLSGNQPQHL.

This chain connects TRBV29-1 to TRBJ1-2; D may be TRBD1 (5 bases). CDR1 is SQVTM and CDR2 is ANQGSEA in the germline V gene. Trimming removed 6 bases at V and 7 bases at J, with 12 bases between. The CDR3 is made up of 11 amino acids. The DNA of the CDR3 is TGCAGCGTCGGGCAGGGAGGTGGCTACACCTTC. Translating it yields CSVGQGGGYTF.

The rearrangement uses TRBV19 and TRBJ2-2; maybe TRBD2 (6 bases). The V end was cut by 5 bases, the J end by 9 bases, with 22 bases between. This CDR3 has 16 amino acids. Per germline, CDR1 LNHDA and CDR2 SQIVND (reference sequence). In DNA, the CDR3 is TGTGCCAGTAGTCGAACCCTCGGGGGAGGTTACTGGGAGCTGTTTTTT. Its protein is CASSRTLGGGYWELFF.

CDR3 nucleotide sequence: TGTGCCAGCAGCCCGCATTTACTACAGGGGACTGAAGCTTTCTTT. It encodes CASSPHLLQGTEAFF. The chain combines TRBV11-2 with TRBJ1-1, with TRBD1 matching over 7 bases. The CDR3 is 15 residues long. After removal of 5 bases from V and 5 bases from J, the junction contained 11 bases not matched to a gene. Germline V gives CDR1 SGHAT, CDR2 FQNNGV.